The next 26 T cell receptor beta chains were all read from a single sample in a study of cytomegalovirus exposure and HLA in healthy donors. 13 Jbeta primers and 60 Vbeta primers were used for the PCR. Repertoires were generated with immunoSEQ multiplex PCR, while TCRdb's copy carries only in-frame clones and drops some. The sample carries 200,000 to 250,000 clones, roughly 80% recorded once. Sequencing was done on a sample of PBMCs. The receptors originated from a girl aged 2 to 10 in good health and CMV-seronegative.

A few counts support this clone. This chain connects TRBV5-1 to TRBJ2-2; weak D call: TRBD1 (6 bases). Germline CDR1 and CDR2: SGHRS and YFSETQ. V was cut by 0 bases and J by 4 bases, with 10 bases left in between. CDR3 length equals 15 residues. The DNA of the CDR3 is TGCGCCAGCAGCTTGGCAGGGGTGACCACCGGGGAGCTGTTTTTT. Its protein is CASSLAGVTTGELFF.

V usage is TRBV20-1 and J usage is TRBJ2-7, with TRBD2 identical over 7 bases. The length of the CDR3 is 11 residues. The germline V gene has CDR1 DFQATT and CDR2 SNEGSKA (reference sequence). The V gene end was trimmed by 5 bases and the J gene end by 3 bases; junction bases not matched to a gene: 1. For the CDR3, the DNA is TGCAGTGCTCTAGCGGACTACGAGCAGTACTTC. Protein product: CSALADYEQYF.

The CDR3 sequence: CASSQAGQGYEQYF. CDR3 nucleotide sequence: TGCGCCAGCAGCCAAGCGGGACAGGGCTACGAGCAGTACTTC. This chain connects TRBV4-1 to TRBJ2-7; TRBD1 agrees at 9 bases. The CDR3 spans 14 residues. Germline assignment: CDR1 MGHRA and CDR2 YSYEKL. Losses at the gene ends were 1 base for V and 3 bases for J; bases not matched to a gene: 1.

The chain joins TRBV2 to TRBJ2-7; TRBD2 matches at 11 bases. CDR1 is SNHLY, CDR2 FYNNEI, per germline. J lost 6 bases, V lost 10 bases, and 11 bases had no gene match. This CDR3 is built from 14 residues. The CDR3 DNA reads as TGTGCCACCCGGTGGGAACTAGCGGGAGCCGAGCAGTACTTC. Its protein is CATRWELAGAEQYF.

J is TRBJ1-3 and V is TRBV5-6; TRBD1 matches at 7 bases. The ends lost 4 bases at V and 2 bases at J; junction bases unmatched: 9. Germline V gene lookup returns CDR1 SGHDT and CDR2 YYEEEE. There are 16 residues in the CDR3. The CDR3 reads CASSVEDRETGNTIYF. The CDR3 bases are TGTGCCAGCAGCGTAGAAGACAGGGAGACTGGAAACACCATATATTTT.

The chain links TRBV5-1 to TRBJ1-2, with D possibly TRBD1 on 6 matching bases. Germline-derived CDR1 and CDR2 are SGHRS and YFSETQ. The germline V and J ends were trimmed by 7 bases and 2 bases, with 15 bases remaining between them. This CDR3 has 14 amino acids. The CDR3 DNA reads as TGCGCCAGCGGCGACCGGGACACCAACTATGGCTACACCTTC. This sequence encodes CASGDRDTNYGYTF.

J is TRBJ2-3 and V is TRBV7-3, with 8 bases fitting TRBD1. Germline V lookup: CDR1 SGHTA, CDR2 FQGTGA. V trimming: 6 bases; J trimming: 1 base; junction bases outside the gene matches: 3. The CDR3 is made up of 14 amino acids. CDR3 sequence reads: CASRQGVGTDTQYF. As DNA, the CDR3 is TGTGCCAGCAGACAGGGGGTGGGCACAGATACGCAGTATTTT.

The chain combines TRBV4-2 with TRBJ2-5; possible D gene TRBD1, 6 bases. Trimming pared 1 base from V and 5 bases from J, leaving 17 bases between. Looked up from germline, CDR1 is LGHNA and CDR2 is YNFKEQ. CDR3 length: 16 residues. The CDR3 spells CASSQARGYDTETQYF. Here the CDR3 DNA reads TGTGCCAGCAGCCAAGCCAGGGGATATGATACGGAGACCCAGTACTTC.

The CDR3 reads CASSLGLATGELFF. CDR3 nucleotides: TGTGCCAGCAGCCTGGGACTAGCGACCGGGGAGCTGTTTTTT. The chain joins TRBV7-3 to TRBJ2-2; the match to TRBD2 covers 10 bases. The CDR3 length is 14 residues. Germline V gene sequence: CDR1 SGHTA, CDR2 FQGTGA. J was trimmed by 5 bases and V by 5 bases; bases with no gene match: 2.

V and J are TRBV1 and TRBJ2-5; TRBD1, the table's D call, was not compared with the DNA. TRBV1 is a listed pseudogene. The CDR3 covers 17 residues. CDR3 amino acids: CTSSPRSPIKNSEGEYF. The CDR3 region has the DNA TGCACCAGCAGCCCCCGTTCTCCGATAAAAAACTCCGAGGGGGAGTACTTC.

The rearrangement joins TRBV6-6 to TRBJ1-1; D is undetermined. CDR1 is MNHNY and CDR2 is SVGAGI in the germline V gene (reference sequence). This CDR3 comprises 13 residues. Between the trimmed V and J ends, which lost 6 bases and 5 bases, there was a span of 13 bases. This chain's CDR3 is CASSPERMTEAFF. CDR3 nucleotide sequence: TGTGCCAGCAGCCCGGAGCGAATGACTGAAGCTTTCTTT.

The chain is built from TRBV5-4 and TRBJ2-7, with 7 positions matching TRBD2. Looked up from germline, CDR1 is SGHNT and CDR2 is YYREEE (reference sequence). The trim removed 3 bases at V and 2 bases at J, leaving 8 bases unmatched. This CDR3 contains 15 residues. CDR3 nucleotide sequence: TGTGCCAGCAGCTGGGGCGTAGCGGGCCCCTACGAGCAGTACTTC. It specifies CASSWGVAGPYEQYF.

The V call is TRBV11-2, the J call TRBJ1-2; D call uncertain. The germline V gene encodes CDR1 SGHAT and CDR2 FQNNGV. The CDR3 is 14 residues long. Deletions cut 1 base from V and 7 bases from J, with 13 bases between. The CDR3 region is CASSLVVGESGYTF. In DNA, the CDR3 is TGTGCCAGCAGCTTAGTAGTGGGAGAGAGTGGCTACACCTTC.

The chain couples TRBV5-1 to TRBJ2-3; 7 bases fit TRBD1. Germline V gene data show CDR1 as SGHRS and CDR2 as YFSETQ. Germline trimming cut 4 bases from V and 0 bases from J; bases unmatched to any gene: 11. This CDR3 has 17 residues. CDR3 in amino acids: CASSLTQGVPSTDTQYF. The CDR3 nucleotides are TGCGCCAGCAGCCTAACGCAGGGGGTCCCTAGCACAGATACGCAGTATTTT.

The rearrangement uses TRBV29-1 and TRBJ1-1; TRBD1 is a possible D gene (6 bases). Germline-derived CDR1 and CDR2 are SQVTM and ANQGSEA. This CDR3 has 11 amino acids. Trimming took off 7 bases at V and 3 bases at J, with 9 bases between the two ends. CDR3 residues: CSGHRDTEAFF. CDR3 DNA sequence: TGCAGCGGACACAGGGACACTGAAGCTTTCTTT.

This clone was detected a few times. The V gene is TRBV27, the J gene TRBJ1-5, with D possibly matching TRBD1 (5 bases). In germline, CDR1 is MNHEY, CDR2 SMNVEV (reference sequence). This CDR3 has 17 amino acids. Trimming cost V 6 bases and J 6 bases, with 24 bases left between them. CDR3 sequence reads: CASSSISLTEGVQPQHF. The CDR3 coding sequence is TGTGCCAGCAGCTCCATCAGTCTGACCGAAGGGGTTCAGCCCCAGCATTTT.

The chain joins TRBV18 to TRBJ1-5, with D hard to call. V lost 2 bases and J 0 bases, leaving 11 bases between the germline ends. Germline CDR1 KGHSH, CDR2 LQKENI. The CDR3 spans 16 residues. The CDR3 is CASSPGAAYSNQPQHF. In nucleotides, the CDR3 is TGTGCCAGCTCACCAGGAGCAGCATATAGCAATCAGCCCCAGCATTTT.

The chain recombines TRBV27 with TRBJ1-5; D call uncertain. V was pared by 1 base and J by 6 bases, with 10 bases between. This CDR3 region has 14 residues. Germline assignment: CDR1 MNHEY and CDR2 SMNVEV (reference sequence). CDR3 in amino acids: CASSLYPLSQPQHF. The CDR3 DNA follows: TGTGCCAGCAGTTTATATCCCCTAAGTCAGCCCCAGCATTTT.

CDR3 in DNA: TGTGCCAGCAGTCCGACAGATCCGGGCCAGCCCCAGCATTTT. This codes for CASSPTDPGQPQHF. This chain joins TRBV27 and TRBJ1-5, with D tentatively TRBD1 (5 bases). Germline lookup yields CDR1 MNHEY and CDR2 SMNVEV (reference sequence). The length of the CDR3 is 14 residues. V dropped 5 bases and J dropped 7 bases, with 15 bases sitting between them.

The gene calls are TRBV7-6 and TRBJ1-4; possible D gene TRBD1, 5 bases. The CDR3 is made up of 15 amino acids. CDR1 SGHVS and CDR2 FNYEAQ come from the germline V gene. Trimming cost V 2 bases and J 4 bases, with 11 bases left between them. CDR3 DNA sequence: TGTGCCAGCAGCTTACTCCAGGGTTTTAATGAAAAACTGTTTTTT. It yields the protein CASSLLQGFNEKLFF.

This chain links TRBV19 with TRBJ2-5; 8 bases align to TRBD2. Germline loops: CDR1 LNHDA, CDR2 SQIVND (reference sequence). CDR3 length equals 15 residues. V dropped 6 bases and J dropped 5; count of bases not matched to a gene: 11. CDR3 protein: CASRIYAGGRETQYF. As DNA, the CDR3 is TGTGCCAGTAGAATTTATGCGGGAGGTCGGGAGACCCAGTACTTC.

This chain connects TRBV5-1 to TRBJ1-1; perhaps TRBD1 as D (6 bases). This CDR3 is 15 amino acids long. Germline V CDR1 and CDR2: SGHRS, YFSETQ. The ends were cut back, 4 bases at V and 1 base at J, with 14 bases in the middle. The CDR3 nucleotides are TGCGCCAGCAGCCCCAGACAGGACCGGAACACTGAAGCTTTCTTT. It translates to CASSPRQDRNTEAFF.

This clone was counted once. The chain combines TRBV6-5 with TRBJ2-7; possibly TRBD2 for D (5 bases). The V end was cut by 5 bases, the J end by 3 bases, with 11 bases between. The CDR3 is made up of 13 amino acids. The germline V gene encodes CDR1 MNHEY and CDR2 SVGAGI. The CDR3 region is CASSAGLYYEQYF. In DNA, the CDR3 is TGTGCCAGCAGTGCGGGTCTTTACTACGAGCAGTACTTC.

The chain joins TRBV4-1 to TRBJ2-7; 13 nucleotides align to TRBD2. Germline V gives CDR1 MGHRA, CDR2 YSYEKL. There are 16 residues in the CDR3. The junction had 12 bases not matched to a gene; V was cut back by 6 bases and J by 7 bases. The CDR3 DNA reads TGCGCCAGCAGTCAAAAAGGGACTAGCGGGGCAGGTGAGCAGTACTTC. Protein sequence: CASSQKGTSGAGEQYF.

This rearrangement joins TRBV5-4 to TRBJ2-5; weak D call: TRBD2 (5 bases). Germline V gene sequence: CDR1 SGHNT, CDR2 YYREEE (reference sequence). CDR3 length: 14 amino acids. Trimming stripped 4 bases from V and 0 bases from J, with 10 bases between. CDR3 sequence (DNA): TGTGCCAGCAGCGTAACCGGGAACCAAGAGACCCAGTACTTC. This codes for CASSVTGNQETQYF.

The rearrangement joins TRBV6-1 to TRBJ1-2; D is uncertain. The CDR3 contains 13 residues. Trimming cost V 6 bases and J 2 bases, with 10 bases left between them. Germline lookup yields CDR1 MNHNS and CDR2 SASEGT. This CDR3 reads CASSPASNYGYTF. For the CDR3, the DNA is TGTGCCAGCAGCCCCGCGAGCAACTATGGCTACACCTTC.